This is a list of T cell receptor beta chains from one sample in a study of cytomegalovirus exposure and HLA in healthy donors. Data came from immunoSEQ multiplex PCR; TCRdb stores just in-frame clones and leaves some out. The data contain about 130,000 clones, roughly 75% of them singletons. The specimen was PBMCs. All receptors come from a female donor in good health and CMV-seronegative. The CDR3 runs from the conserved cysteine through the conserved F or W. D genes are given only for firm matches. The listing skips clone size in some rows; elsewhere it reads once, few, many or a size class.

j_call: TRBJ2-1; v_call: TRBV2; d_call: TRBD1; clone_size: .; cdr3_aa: CASRASGTGDHNEQFF; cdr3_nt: TGTGCCAGCAGGGCCTCCGGGACAGGGGATCACAATGAGCAGTTCTTC
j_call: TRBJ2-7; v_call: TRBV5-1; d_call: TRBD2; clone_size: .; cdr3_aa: CASSSTSGSYEQYF; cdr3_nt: TGCGCCAGCAGCTCGACTAGCGGCTCCTACGAGCAGTACTTC
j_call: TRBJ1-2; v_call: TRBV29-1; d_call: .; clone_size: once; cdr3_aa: CSVEDLKSNGYTF; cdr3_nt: TGCAGCGTTGAAGATCTGAAAAGCAATGGCTACACCTTC
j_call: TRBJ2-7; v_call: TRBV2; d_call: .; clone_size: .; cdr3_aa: CATRDAGKYEQYF; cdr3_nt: TGTGCCACCAGGGACGCAGGGAAGTACGAGCAGTACTTC
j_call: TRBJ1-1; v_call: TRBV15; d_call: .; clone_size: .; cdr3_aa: CATSREGREAFF; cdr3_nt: TGTGCCACCAGCAGAGAGGGGCGTGAAGCTTTCTTT
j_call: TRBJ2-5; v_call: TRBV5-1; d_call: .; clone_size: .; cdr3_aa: CASSLALETQYF; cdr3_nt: TGCGCCAGCAGCTTGGCCTTGGAGACCCAGTACTTC
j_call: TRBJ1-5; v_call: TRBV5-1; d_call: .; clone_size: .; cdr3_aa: CASSADSSNQPQHF; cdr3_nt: TGCGCCAGCAGCGCGGACAGTAGCAATCAGCCCCAGCATTTT
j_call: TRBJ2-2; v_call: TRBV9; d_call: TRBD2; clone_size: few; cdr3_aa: CASTTAGGPRELFF; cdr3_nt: TGTGCCAGCACGACAGCGGGAGGGCCCAGGGAGCTGTTTTTT
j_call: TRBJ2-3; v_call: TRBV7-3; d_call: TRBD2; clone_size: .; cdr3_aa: CASSLTVAGGGTDTQYF; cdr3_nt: TGTGCCAGCAGCTTAACCGTAGCGGGGGGTGGCACAGATACGCAGTATTTT
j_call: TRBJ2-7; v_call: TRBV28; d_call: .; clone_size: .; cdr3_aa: CASRWRGTSREQYF; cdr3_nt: TGTGCCAGCAGATGGAGGGGAACTTCTCGCGAGCAGTACTTC
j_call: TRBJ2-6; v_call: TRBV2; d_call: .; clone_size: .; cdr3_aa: CASSDQGGVGSGANVLTF; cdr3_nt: TGTGCCAGCAGTGATCAAGGAGGTGTGGGCTCTGGGGCCAACGTCCTGACTTTC
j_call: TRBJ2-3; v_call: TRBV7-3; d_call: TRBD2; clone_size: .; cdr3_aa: CASSSAGGPSTDTQYF; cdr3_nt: TGTGCCAGCAGCTCCGCGGGGGGGCCTAGCACAGATACGCAGTATTTT
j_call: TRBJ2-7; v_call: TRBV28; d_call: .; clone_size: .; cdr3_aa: CASSPGSREQYF; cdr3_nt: TGTGCCAGCAGCCCAGGCTCTCGGGAGCAGTACTTC
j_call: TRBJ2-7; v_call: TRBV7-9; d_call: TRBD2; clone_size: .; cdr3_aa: CASSFASGGTYEQYF; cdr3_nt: TGTGCCAGCAGCTTCGCTAGCGGGGGGACCTACGAGCAGTACTTC
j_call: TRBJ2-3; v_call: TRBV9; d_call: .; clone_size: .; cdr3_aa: CASSPLLAGTQYF; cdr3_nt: TGTGCCAGCAGCCCCCTTTTGGCGGGAACGCAGTATTTT
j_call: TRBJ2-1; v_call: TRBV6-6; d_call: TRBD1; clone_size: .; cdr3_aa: CASSQSPRTGSNEQFF; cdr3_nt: TGTGCCAGCAGTCAAAGCCCCCGGACAGGGTCAAATGAGCAGTTCTTC
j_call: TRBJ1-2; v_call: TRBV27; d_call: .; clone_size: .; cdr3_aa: CASSLYRGSRDVYTF; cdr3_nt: TGTGCCAGCAGTTTATATCGGGGTTCCCGGGATGTCTACACCTTC
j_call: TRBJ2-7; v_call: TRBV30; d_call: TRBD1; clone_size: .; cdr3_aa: CAWSGQGSEQYF; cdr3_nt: TGTGCCTGGAGTGGACAGGGTTCCGAGCAGTACTTC
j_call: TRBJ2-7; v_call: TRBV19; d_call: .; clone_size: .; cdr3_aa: CASSIGRGTSSSYEQYF; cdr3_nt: TGTGCCAGTAGTATAGGGCGGGGTACATCCAGCTCCTACGAGCAGTACTTC
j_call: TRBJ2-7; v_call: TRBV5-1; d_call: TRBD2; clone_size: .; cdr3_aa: CASRTSGGSGEQYF; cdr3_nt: TGCGCCAGCAGGACTAGCGGGGGGTCGGGCGAGCAGTACTTC
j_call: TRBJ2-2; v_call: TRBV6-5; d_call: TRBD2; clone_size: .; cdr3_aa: CASSYTSAGELFF; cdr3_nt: TGTGCCAGCAGTTACACTAGCGCCGGGGAGCTGTTTTTT
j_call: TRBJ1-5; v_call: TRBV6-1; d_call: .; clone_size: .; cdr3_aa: CASSAPGSDPNQPQHF; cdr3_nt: TGTGCCAGCAGTGCGCCGGGATCCGACCCTAATCAGCCCCAGCATTTT
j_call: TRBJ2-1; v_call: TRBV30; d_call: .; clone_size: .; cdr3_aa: CAWSVVSGLPGYNEQFF; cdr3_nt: TGTGCCTGGAGTGTAGTTTCGGGACTTCCTGGCTACAATGAGCAGTTCTTC
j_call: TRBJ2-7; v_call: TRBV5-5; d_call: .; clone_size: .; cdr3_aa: CASSPRGQNYEQYF; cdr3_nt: TGTGCCAGCAGCCCTCGTGGACAAAACTACGAGCAGTACTTC
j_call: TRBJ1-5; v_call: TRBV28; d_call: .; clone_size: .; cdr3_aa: CASSRGGDNQPQHF; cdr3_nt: TGTGCCAGCTCACGGGGGGGGGACAATCAGCCCCAGCATTTT
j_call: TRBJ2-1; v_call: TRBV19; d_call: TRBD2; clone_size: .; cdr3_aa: CASQRGSSYNEQFF; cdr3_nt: TGTGCCAGTCAGCGGGGGAGCTCCTACAATGAGCAGTTCTTC
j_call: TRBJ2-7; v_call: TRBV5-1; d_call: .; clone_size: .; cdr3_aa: CASSAYRDATYEQYF; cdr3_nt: TGCGCCAGCAGCGCCTACAGGGACGCAACCTACGAGCAGTACTTC
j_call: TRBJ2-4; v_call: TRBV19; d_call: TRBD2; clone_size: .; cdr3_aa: CASSVYISGTDAQYF; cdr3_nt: TGTGCCAGTAGTGTATACATTAGCGGGACTGACGCTCAGTACTTC
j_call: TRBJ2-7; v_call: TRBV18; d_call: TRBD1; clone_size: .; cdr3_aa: CASSTGTGAYEQYF; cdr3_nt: TGTGCCAGCTCAACCGGGACAGGGGCTTACGAGCAGTACTTC
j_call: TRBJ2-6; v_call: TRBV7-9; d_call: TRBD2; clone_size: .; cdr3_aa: CASSRSGGVSGANVLTF; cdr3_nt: TGTGCCAGCAGCCGGAGCGGGGGAGTCTCTGGGGCCAACGTCCTGACTTTC
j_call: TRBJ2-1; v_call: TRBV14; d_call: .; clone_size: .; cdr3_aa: CASSQQATSWEQFF; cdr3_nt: TGTGCCAGCAGCCAACAAGCGACTAGTTGGGAGCAGTTCTTC
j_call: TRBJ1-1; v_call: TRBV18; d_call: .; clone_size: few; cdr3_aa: CASSPLQGVNTEAFF; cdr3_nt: TGTGCCAGCTCACCACTACAGGGAGTGAACACTGAAGCTTTCTTT
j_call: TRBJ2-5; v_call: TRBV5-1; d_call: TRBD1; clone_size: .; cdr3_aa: CASSPPLQGRQETQYF; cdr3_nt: TGCGCCAGCAGCCCACCTTTACAGGGGAGACAAGAGACCCAGTACTTC
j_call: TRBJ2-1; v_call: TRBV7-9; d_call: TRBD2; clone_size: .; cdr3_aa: CASSLAGGYNEQFF; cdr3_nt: TGTGCCAGCAGCTTAGCGGGGGGGTACAATGAGCAGTTCTTC
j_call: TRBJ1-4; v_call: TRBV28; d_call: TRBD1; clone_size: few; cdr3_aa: CASSHDRVFEKLFF; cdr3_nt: TGTGCCAGCAGTCACGACAGGGTATTTGAAAAACTGTTTTTT
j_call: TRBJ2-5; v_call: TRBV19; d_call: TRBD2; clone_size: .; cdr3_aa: CASGRGSRETQYF; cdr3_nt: TGTGCCAGCGGGAGGGGGTCCCGAGAGACCCAGTACTTC
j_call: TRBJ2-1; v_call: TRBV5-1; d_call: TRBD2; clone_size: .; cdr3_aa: CASKRTSGSSYNEQFF; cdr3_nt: TGCGCCAGCAAGCGGACTAGCGGGAGCTCCTACAATGAGCAGTTCTTC
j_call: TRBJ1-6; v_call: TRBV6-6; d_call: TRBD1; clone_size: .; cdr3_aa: CASRTAGQGASPLHF; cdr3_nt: TGTGCCAGCAGGACCGCGGGACAGGGGGCTTCACCCCTCCACTTT
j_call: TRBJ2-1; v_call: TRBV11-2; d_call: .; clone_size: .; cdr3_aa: CASSLVGGSYNEQFF; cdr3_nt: TGTGCCAGCAGCTTAGTCGGGGGTTCCTACAATGAGCAGTTCTTC
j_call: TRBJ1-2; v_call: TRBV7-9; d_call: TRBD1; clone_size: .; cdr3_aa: CASSLGRRGPYGYTF; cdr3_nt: TGTGCCAGCAGCTTAGGACGCAGGGGGCCCTATGGCTACACCTTC
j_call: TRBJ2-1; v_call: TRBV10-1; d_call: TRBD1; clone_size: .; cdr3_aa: CASTPGGSYNEQFF; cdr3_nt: TGCGCCAGCACCCCAGGGGGCTCCTACAATGAGCAGTTCTTC
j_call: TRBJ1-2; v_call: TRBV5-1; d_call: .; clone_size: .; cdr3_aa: CASSPDNEVYGYTF; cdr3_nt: TGCGCCAGCAGCCCGGACAACGAGGTTTATGGCTACACCTTC
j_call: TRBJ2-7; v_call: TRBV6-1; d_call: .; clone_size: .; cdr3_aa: CASSVAGQPINYEQYF; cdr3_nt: TGTGCCAGCAGTGTTGCCGGACAGCCCATCAATTACGAGCAGTACTTC
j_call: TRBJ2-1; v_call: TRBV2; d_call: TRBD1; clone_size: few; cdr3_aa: CASLPGQGYNNEQFF; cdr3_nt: TGTGCCAGTTTGCCGGGACAGGGGTACAACAATGAGCAGTTCTTC
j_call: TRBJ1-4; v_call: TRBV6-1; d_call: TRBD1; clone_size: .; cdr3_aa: CASRDRASNGKLFF; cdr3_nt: TGTGCCAGCAGGGACAGGGCCAGTAATGGGAAACTGTTTTTT
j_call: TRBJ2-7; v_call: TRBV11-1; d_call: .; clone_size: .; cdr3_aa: CASTPTNRRGEQYF; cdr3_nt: TGTGCCAGCACTCCTACAAACAGGCGTGGCGAGCAGTACTTC
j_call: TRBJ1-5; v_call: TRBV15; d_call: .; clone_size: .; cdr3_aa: CATSRAASGVRNQPQHF; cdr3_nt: TGTGCCACCAGCAGAGCGGCCTCAGGGGTCCGCAATCAGCCCCAGCATTTT
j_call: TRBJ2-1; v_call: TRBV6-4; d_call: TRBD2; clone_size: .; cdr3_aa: CASSQTSGRRSEQFF; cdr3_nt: TGTGCCAGCAGCCAGACTAGCGGGAGACGGAGTGAGCAGTTCTTC
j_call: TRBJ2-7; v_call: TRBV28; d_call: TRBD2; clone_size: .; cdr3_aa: CASSFLAGGYEQYF; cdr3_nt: TGTGCCAGCAGTTTCCTAGCGGGAGGGTACGAGCAGTACTTC
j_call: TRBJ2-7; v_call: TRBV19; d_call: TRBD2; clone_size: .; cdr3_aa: CASSPTWTSGYEQYF; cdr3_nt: TGTGCCAGTAGTCCAACTTGGACTAGCGGCTACGAGCAGTACTTC
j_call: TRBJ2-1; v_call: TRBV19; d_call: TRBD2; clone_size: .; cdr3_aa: CASSMEAGGPYNEQFF; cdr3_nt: TGTGCCAGTAGTATGGAGGCGGGAGGGCCCTACAATGAGCAGTTCTTC
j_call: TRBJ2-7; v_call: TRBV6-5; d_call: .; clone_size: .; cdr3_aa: CASSQAYEQYF; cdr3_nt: TGTGCCAGCAGCCAGGCCTACGAGCAGTACTTC
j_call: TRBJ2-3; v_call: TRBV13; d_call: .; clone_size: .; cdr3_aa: CASSPRWRGDADTQYF; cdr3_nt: TGTGCCAGCAGCCCCCGGTGGAGGGGAGATGCAGATACGCAGTATTTT
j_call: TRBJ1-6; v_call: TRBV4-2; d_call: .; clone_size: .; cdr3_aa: CASSQVSGALTNSPLHF; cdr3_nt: TGTGCCAGCAGCCAAGTATCCGGAGCCTTAACCAATTCACCCCTCCACTTT